This T cell receptor (beta chain) was identified during a study of blood T cell repertoires in COVID-19 (dated by TCRdb to 2018 to 2021). Regarding the study in general: Samples covering the acute and convalescent phases of COVID-19 were provided by collaborators in the United States, Italy and Spain. The prospective study material was composed of cDNA or gDNA derived from T cells, B-cell-depleted T cells, or PBMCs. The dataset comprised deeply sampled blood TCRbeta repertoires from subjects exposed to, actively infected with, or recovered from COVID-19. The repertoires were made available in a free public database intended to serve as a resource for research on the immune response to SARS-CoV-2. Samples came from the ongoing ImmuneRACE study (first 160 participants) plus 1,254 subjects from 6 global collaborators. A de-identified subject ID, COVID-19 status, age in years and sex were almost always included in the sample metadata. HLA class I and class II types, where available, came from metadata supplied by the sample provider rather than from assay-based typing.

At one collaborating source in Seattle, patients were enrolled during active infection and were followed longitudinally through the course of disease. Collaborating institutions collected whole blood in K2EDTA tubes following their own protocols. For TCRbeta analysis, collaborators shipped samples as frozen whole blood, isolated PBMCs, or DNA extracted from either of those sample types. TCRbeta CDR3 regions were amplified from genomic DNA by means of the immunoSEQ Assay, a bias-controlled multiplex PCR. The paper's processing steps were these. Nucleated cell counts per sample were estimated from amplification of reference gene primers within the assay. To quantify the absolute abundance of each unique TCRbeta CDR3 rearrangement, sequence reads were collapsed and filtered. Productive Simpson clonality was computed per sample as the square root of Simpson's diversity index over productive rearrangements. Entries here come from immuneACCESS through TCRdb and include only in-frame sequences with V and J called. Some clones fail to appear in such tables; in the studies checked, an unresolved V gene covers under half of the shortfall, and the cause of the remainder is unknown. Clone size and the V and J calls come from that table; the DNA yielded D and trimming. The sample table shows over 250,000 clones, and less than 85% are seen once. The ten largest clones take up about 1.6% of the sample.

Overall study results and their limits: The amount of clinical and demographic metadata varied by source and participant and was provided uncurated.

CDR1 MNHEY and CDR2 SVGEGT are derived from the germline V gene. The V and J ends are trimmed by 2 bases and 4 bases, leaving 9 bases between them. Inclusive of the bounding cysteine and phenylalanine, the CDR3 is 14 residues long. Here the CDR3 DNA is all that survives: 42 bases in frame from base 1. Comment on this clone: Its antigen is currently not known. One base away there is no much larger clone; base qualities are not given.

The clonotype originates from a human donor with COVID-19, enrolled during active disease. The donor label of this sample is uncertain. The sample comprised peripheral blood. The chain employs TRBV6-2 or TRBV6-3 and TRBJ1-5; the best D guess is TRBD1, with 5 bases matching. The nucleotide sequence is TGTGCCAGCAGTTACGGCAGGGTAAATCAGCCCCAGCATTTT. The translation is CASSYGRVNQPQHF.